The clone carrying this TCR beta chain showed up many times. What it binds is not known. TCRdb independently ran MiXCR on the RT-PCR reads; one entry per CDR3 protein. Of 600,000 to 700,000 distinct CDR3 sequences in the sample, 13% to 15% were seen once. The sample belongs to a study of response to subunit inactivated influenza vaccine. Study outcomes and limitations: Only a handful of new T cells, the authors suggested, are recruited with each seasonal influenza vaccination.

The CDR3 has 15 amino acids. CDR1 and CDR2 (germline): SGHTA, FQGNSA. The V and J ends lost 0 bases and 0 bases respectively, with 8 bases between them. The chain is built from TRBV7-2 and TRBJ1-1, with D unresolved. Sequenced here: PBMCs from blood, sampled 14 days before vaccination. The receptor comes from a man aged 50 to 59 who received an inactivated influenza vaccine. The DNA of the CDR3 is TGTGCCAGCAGCTTAGCCGGACGGTTGAACACTGAAGCTTTCTTT. Amino acids: CASSLAGRLNTEAFF.